The T cell receptor beta chain under discussion was sequenced for a study of metastatic and nonmetastatic thyroid tumors. Study information: Repertoire data that came from the blood and tumor or nodule tissue of malignant and benign thyroid patients were compared. General study findings and limits: Within blood and tumor, benign nodules reportedly had significantly lower TCR beta diversity than malignant thyroid tumors did.

TCRdb re-called clones from the PCR reads using MiXCR. Altogether tens of thousands of clones are present, 24% being singletons, with the ten largest covering about 6%. Turning to this clone: What it binds is unknown.

No patient received treatment before thyroid surgery. Germline loops: CDR1 MNHEY, CDR2 SMNVEV (reference sequence). This CDR3 contains 13 residues. The junction had 7 bases not matched to a gene; V was cut back by 7 bases and J by 10 bases. The sequence came from a female donor with papillary thyroid cancer or a benign thyroid nodule (not recorded which). Some clones in this sample may be carry-over from other donors' samples. The chain carries TRBV27 and TRBJ1-6; 7 positions match TRBD1. The specimen sequenced was tumor tissue. The CDR3 DNA follows: TGTGCCAGCACCAGGGGGAGAGGATCACCCCTCCACTTT. Encoded protein: CASTRGRGSPLHF.